This T cell receptor (beta chain) originates from a study of a mutant IDH1 vaccine in newly diagnosed glioma. Study details: The first vaccination came 4-6 weeks after radiotherapy alone, or with temozolomide cycles. The treated population exhibited a male proportion of about 62%, a female proportion of about 38%, and a mean age of around 40 years.

Here immunoSEQ multiplex PCR was the method, and the copy in TCRdb shows in-frame clones only, minus some. Here the sample spans some 38,000 clones, 75% to 80% being singletons. Time point of the sample: week 5, during vaccination. Topical imiquimod was applied with each vaccine dose, which held 300 ug of mutant IDH1 20-mer peptide. The V and J ends lost 6 bases and 0 bases respectively, with 15 bases between them. Germline assignment: CDR1 MNHNY and CDR2 SVGAGI (reference sequence). This CDR3 is 16 amino acids long. A word on this clone: Its specificity is unknown.

Study observations and caveats: With respect to changes in top peripheral T cell clonotypes, pseudoprogression seemed unrelated.

The chain recombines TRBV6-6 with TRBJ1-3, with a tentative D call TRBD1 (5 bases). The TCR originated in a man aged 40-55 years with glioma. This specimen was PBMCs, taken from a glioma patient whose treatment included an IDH1 peptide vaccine. For the CDR3, the DNA is TGTGCCAGCAGCGGGACGGTTGGTAGCTCTGGAAACACCATATATTTT. Amino acids: CASSGTVGSSGNTIYF.